This passage covers 24 T cell receptor beta chains from one sample sequenced in a study of T cells after yellow fever vaccination. Using its own MiXCR run on the 5' RACE reads, TCRdb lists one record per CDR3 protein. The data hold about 210,000 distinct CDR3 sequences, with approximately 3.2% observed a single time. This material consisted of CD4+ T cells sorted from PBMCs, taken 10 days after the yellow fever booster vaccination. The receptors originated from a man aged 18 to 29 who received the YFV17D yellow fever vaccine.

Only a few counts were recorded for this clonotype. This chain uses TRBV20-1 with TRBJ2-1, with 7 bases that match TRBD2. Per the germline V gene, CDR1 is DFQATT and CDR2 is SNEGSKA (reference sequence). This CDR3 is 14 amino acids long. Germline trimming cut 0 bases from V and 12 bases from J; bases unmatched to any gene: 11. The CDR3, as DNA: TGCAGTGCTAGAGAGGGGACTACTCGACGGGGGCAGTTCTTC. Protein: CSAREGTTRRGQFF.

In its sample, this clonotype was seen many times. The chain is built from TRBV5-1 and TRBJ1-5, with 7 positions matching TRBD1. Germline lookup yields CDR1 SGHRS and CDR2 YFSETQ. J gave up 7 bases and V 4 bases, and 11 bases lay outside the gene matches. There are 15 residues in the CDR3. The CDR3 DNA reads TGCGCCAGCAGCCAGGAAACAGGGGCTGGACAGCCCCAGCATTTT. Encoded protein: CASSQETGAGQPQHF. Full variable domain (rest looked up from reference TRBV5-1 and TRBJ1-5): KAGVTQTPRYLIKTRGQQVTLSCSPISGHRSVSWYQQTPGQGLQFLFEYFSETQRNKGNFPGRFSGRQFSNSRSEMNVSTLELGDSALYLCASSQETGAGQPQHFGDGTRLSIL.

The sample holds a few counts of this clonotype. The chain uses TRBV12-3 or TRBV12-4 and TRBJ2-7; D is ambiguous. The CDR3 sequence is 14 residues long. V lost 2 bases and J lost 2, with 10 bases in between. The CDR3 protein is CASSLSDGAYEQYV. The CDR3 DNA follows: TGTGCCAGCAGTTTATCCGACGGAGCCTACGAGCAGTACGTC.

The V gene is TRBV7-2, the J gene TRBJ2-1; no clear D gene. The CDR3 covers 15 residues. V lost 5 bases to trimming and J lost 6 bases, with 17 bases between them. CDR1 SGHTA and CDR2 FQGNSA come from the germline V gene. For the CDR3, the DNA is TGTGCCAGCAGCCCACGGAGCTTTCTAGGCAATGAGCAGTTCTTC. Translated, it gives CASSPRSFLGNEQFF.

To note about this clonotype: This clone may be a read error of a much larger clone one base away. This rearrangement joins TRBV5-1 to TRBJ2-1; 10 bases align to TRBD2. CDR3 length: 15 residues. Germline loops: CDR1 SGHRS, CDR2 YFSETQ. CDR3 sequence reads: CASSLGGLAVNEEFF. In DNA form, the CDR3 reads TGCGCCAGCAGCTTGGGAGGACTAGCGGTGAATGAGGAGTTCTTC.

This clonotype was detected many times. The CDR3 is CASSLWTGSTDTQYF. For the CDR3, the DNA is TGCGCCAGCAGCTTGTGGACAGGGAGCACAGATACGCAGTATTTT. This chain connects TRBV5-1 to TRBJ2-3; 8 nucleotides align to TRBD1. V dropped 1 base and J dropped 0; count of bases not matched to a gene: 1. The CDR3 spans 15 residues. Germline V gene sequence: CDR1 SGHRS, CDR2 YFSETQ.

This clonotype has at least ten counts. The V and J genes are TRBV7-2 and TRBJ1-2; possibly TRBD1 for D (5 bases). CDR3 length equals 13 residues. Trimming shortened V by 11 bases and J by 8 bases, and 21 bases separated the two germline ends. The V gene's germline CDR1 is SGHTA and CDR2 FQGNSA. CDR3 protein: CAGDDGHPGGYTF. In DNA form, the CDR3 reads TGTGCCGGGGACGACGGTCATCCGGGAGGCTACACCTTC.

This clonotype came up a few times. The rearrangement joins TRBV4-1 to TRBJ2-5, with 15 positions matching TRBD2. From germline, CDR1 is MGHRA and CDR2 YSYEKL. V gave up 2 bases and J gave up 4 bases; unmatched junction bases: 5. The CDR3 runs 17 residues. The CDR3 bases are TGCGCCAGCAGCCAATCGGGACTAGCGGGGGGTGGAGAGACCCAGTACTTC. This codes for CASSQSGLAGGGETQYF.

The rearrangement joins TRBV7-3 to TRBJ1-2; 12 bases are shared with TRBD1. The V gene end was trimmed by 5 bases and the J gene end by 6 bases; junction bases not matched to a gene: 10. The CDR3 contains 16 residues. CDR1 SGHTA and CDR2 FQGTGA come from the germline V gene. The CDR3: CASSGGTGGEGDGYTF. In nucleotides, the CDR3 is TGTGCCAGCAGCGGGGGGACAGGGGGCGAAGGTGATGGCTACACCTTC.

At least ten counts were recorded for this clonotype. This chain uses TRBV5-5 with TRBJ2-2; D might be TRBD1 (6 bases). This CDR3 has 15 amino acids. Germline V gives CDR1 SGHKS, CDR2 YYEKEE (reference sequence). Trimming stripped 4 bases from V and 10 bases from J, with 20 bases between. The CDR3 sequence: CASSPARYRQEELFF. CDR3 nucleotides: TGTGCCAGCAGCCCCGCCAGATACAGACAGGAGGAGCTGTTTTTT.

This rearrangement joins TRBV20-1 to TRBJ1-3; tentatively, D is TRBD1 (6 bases). This CDR3 has 18 amino acids. CDR1 is DFQATT, CDR2 SNEGSKA, per germline (reference sequence). Trimming pared 4 bases from V and 0 bases from J, leaving 22 bases between. As DNA, the CDR3 is TGCAGTGCTAAGGCTCATTTGGACAGCTCTAGCTCTGGAAACACCATATATTTT. Protein product: CSAKAHLDSSSSGNTIYF.

The chain employs TRBV14 and TRBJ1-6; unclear D gene. CDR1 SGHDN and CDR2 FVKESK come from the germline V gene. V lost 6 bases and J 9 bases, leaving 15 bases between the germline ends. The CDR3 is 14 residues long. The CDR3 spells CASRRGPASSPLHF. In DNA, the CDR3 is TGTGCCAGCAGACGCGGACCGGCCAGTTCACCCCTCCACTTT.

This clonotype has only a few counts. The chain links TRBV6-1 to TRBJ1-4, with D uncertain. This CDR3 is 14 amino acids long. The germline CDR1 and CDR2 sequences are MNHNS and SASEGT. V was cut by 7 bases and J by 10 bases, with 19 bases left in between. Here the CDR3 reads CASNKEQSLAKLFF. DNA for the CDR3: TGTGCCAGCAATAAAGAACAGTCCTTGGCAAAACTGTTTTTT.

The chain has TRBV20-1 and TRBJ1-1, with 8 bases fitting TRBD1. Trimming at V came to 6 bases and at J to 5 bases, leaving 11 bases not matched to a gene. Germline V lookup: CDR1 DFQATT, CDR2 SNEGSKA (reference sequence). The CDR3 spans 14 residues. DNA of the CDR3: TGCAGTGCCAGGTACCCAGGGGGCAGGACTGAAGCTTTCTTT. Translated: CSARYPGGRTEAFF.

V gene TRBV3-1 combines with J gene TRBJ2-5, with D uncertain. The germline CDR1 and CDR2 sequences are LGHDT and YNNKEL (reference sequence). V shed 0 bases and J shed 7 bases, with 12 bases lying between them. This CDR3 has 14 amino acids. The CDR3 bases are TGTGCCAGCAGCCAAGAAACGCTATCCGGGACCCAGTACTTC. Residues: CASSQETLSGTQYF.

This clonotype came up a few times. The chain employs TRBV5-6 and TRBJ2-7; no reliable D call. V was clipped by 0 bases and J by 2 bases, with 12 bases between them. CDR3 length equals 15 residues. Germline-derived CDR1 and CDR2 are SGHDT and YYEEEE. Here the CDR3 DNA reads TGTGCCAGCAGCTTGGCCTGGAAGGGCCCCTACGAGCAGTACTTC. Translated: CASSLAWKGPYEQYF.

This clonotype was counted between two and nine times. The V gene is TRBV6-1, the J gene TRBJ2-5, with D maybe TRBD2 (7 bases). V lost 4 bases and J lost 3, with 12 bases in between. The germline V gene encodes CDR1 MNHNS and CDR2 SASEGT. CDR3 size: 14 residues. CDR3 DNA: TGTGCCAGCAGTGGGGGGGGGGCCAAAGAGACCCAGTACTTC. Its protein is CASSGGGAKETQYF.

This clonotype has ten or more counts. V is TRBV5-1 and J is TRBJ2-2, with D possibly TRBD1 on 5 matching bases. Germline V lookup: CDR1 SGHRS, CDR2 YFSETQ. V was trimmed by 0 bases and J by 6 bases, leaving 18 bases between them. The CDR3 runs to 17 residues. The CDR3, as DNA: TGCGCCAGCAGCTTGGAAGCTCGTGGGGCCTCGGCCGGGGAGCTGTTTTTT. Translation: CASSLEARGASAGELFF.

This clonotype was seen a handful of times. This chain joins TRBV7-2 and TRBJ2-5, with 13 bases aligning to TRBD2. Trimming removed 6 bases from V and 4 bases from J; junction bases left unmatched: 5. CDR3 length: 15 amino acids. In germline, CDR1 is SGHTA, CDR2 FQGNSA. CDR3 residues: CASRRLAGGGETQYF. The CDR3 nucleotides read TGTGCCAGCAGAAGACTAGCGGGGGGAGGAGAGACCCAGTACTTC. Combining the CDR3 with reference TRBV7-2 and TRBJ2-5 gives the whole variable domain GAGVSQSPSNKVTEKGKDVELRCDPISGHTALYWYRQSLGQGLEFLIYFQGNSAPDKSGLPSDRFSAERTGGSVSTLTIQRTQQEDSAVYLCASRRLAGGGETQYFGPGTRLLVL.

A note on this clonotype: Possible read error: a much larger clone is one base away. V and J are TRBV10-3 and TRBJ2-6; 10 nucleotides match TRBD1. This CDR3 has 20 amino acids. CDR1 and CDR2 from the germline V gene are ENHRY and SYGVKD. Here the CDR3 reads CANSSSPGTGVLSGANVLTF. In DNA, the CDR3 is TGTGCCAACAGTTCCAGTCCCGGGACAGGGGTCCTCTCTGGGGCCAACGTCCTGACTTTC.

V and J are TRBV2 and TRBJ1-1; no firm D call. The CDR3 covers 15 residues. Trimming shortened V by 6 bases and J by 4 bases, and 18 bases separated the two germline ends. The germline CDR1 and CDR2 sequences are SNHLY and FYNNEI. The CDR3 nucleotides read TGTGCCAGCAGCCCCATAGTGGAGGGTGTCACTGAAGCTTTCTTT. This translates into CASSPIVEGVTEAFF.

This clonotype was counted between two and nine times. V gene TRBV20-1 combines with J gene TRBJ2-7, with TRBD1 as a possible D gene (6 bases). V lost 2 bases and J lost 2, with 10 bases in between. The CDR3 is made up of 13 amino acids. Germline-derived CDR1 and CDR2 are DFQATT and SNEGSKA (reference sequence). CDR3 in amino acids: CSARKGETYEQYF. CDR3 coding DNA: TGCAGTGCTAGAAAGGGGGAGACCTACGAGCAGTACTTC.

The chain uses TRBV5-1 and TRBJ2-5; 11 bases map to TRBD1. The CDR3 has 14 amino acids. Per germline, CDR1 SGHRS and CDR2 YFSETQ. V gave up 5 bases and J gave up 3 bases; unmatched junction bases: 3. The CDR3 here is CASRTGQGEETQYF. The CDR3 nucleotides are TGCGCCAGCAGAACGGGACAGGGGGAAGAGACCCAGTACTTC.

This clonotype was recorded many times. This chain connects TRBV7-6 to TRBJ1-1; D might be TRBD1 (6 bases). V lost 0 bases and J lost 6, with 14 bases in between. Germline lookup yields CDR1 SGHVS and CDR2 FNYEAQ. The CDR3 contains 15 residues. In DNA form, the CDR3 reads TGTGCCAGCAGCTTAGCTCAGGGGAAGCTCGCTGAAGCTTTCTTT. Translation: CASSLAQGKLAEAFF.